This record covers a single TCR beta chain. The antigen remains unidentified. Use of 60 Vbeta and 13 Jbeta primers characterized the PCR. Profiling relied on immunoSEQ multiplex PCR, and the TCRdb table lists in-frame clones only, not all of them. Of fewer than 110,000 clones listed, over 70% are singletons. V shed 4 bases, J shed 3 bases, and the junction held 9 bases outside the gene matches. CDR3 length: 16 residues. Germline V gives CDR1 SGHTA, CDR2 FQGNSA. The entry originates in a study of cytomegalovirus exposure and HLA in healthy donors. Background on the study: Sequencing of about 179 million T cells in an earlier analysis found 95 million to 120 million unique TCR beta sequences. Whole-study results and caveats: One variant, a missense change in DCLRE1C, was linked in a later analysis to TCR beta V- and J-gene trimming. Equally common other TCR beta chains were less clonally expanded than HLA-associated ones, a later analysis found.

Material: PBMCs. The chain recombines TRBV7-2 with TRBJ1-5; 7 bases map to TRBD1. The receptor comes from a man in his forties or fifties in good health and CMV-seronegative. DNA of the CDR3: TGTGCCAGCAGCTGGGGGACAGCCCTTTACAATCAGCCCCAGCATTTT. Translated: CASSWGTALYNQPQHF.